The T cell receptor (beta chain) described here comes from a study of shared clonotypes between healthy human individuals. On the study more broadly: CD4 naive and memory got three plates each, CD8 naive two, CD8 memory one.

Here immunoSEQ multiplex PCR was the method, and the copy in TCRdb shows in-frame clones only, minus some. The sample lists around 2.1 million clones, just over 90% seen once, with 1.5% to 2% in the top ten. Only CD45RO-negative cells positively selected for CCR7 counted as naive CD8 cells, so terminally differentiated effector memory CD45RA+ cells were excluded. Study donors comprised healthy, HIV-negative adults devoid of recent acute infection or vaccination. CDR1 and CDR2 (germline): DFQATT, SNEGSKA (reference sequence). Trimming removed 6 bases from V and 6 bases from J, with 10 bases in between. This CDR3 spans 11 amino acids.

The source material was naive CD8+ T cells from PBMCs. The chain is built from TRBV20-1 and TRBJ2-3; no clear D gene. The sequence was obtained from a man aged 18 to 30 in good health. Some clones in this sample may be carry-over from other donors' samples. As DNA, the CDR3 is TGCAGTGCCCCCATGGTGGATACGCAGTATTTT. Translated: CSAPMVDTQYF.